The clone carrying this TCR beta chain was detected a few times. Combining a sample-barcoded 5' primer with a J-beta primer mix, a second PCR ran for 7 to 11 cycles. TCRdb re-derived calls from the 5' RACE reads in MiXCR, one entry per CDR3 protein. The profile shows 1.5 million to 2 million distinct CDR3 sequences, 25% to 30% of them singletons. The CDR3 spans 19 residues. Germline V lookup: CDR1 LGHDT, CDR2 YNNKEL (reference sequence). Trimming at V came to 0 bases and at J to 4 bases, leaving 14 bases not matched to a gene. The source of the sample is a study of blood T cells in healthy people across ages. The draw of peripheral blood yielded approximately 10 milliliters from each donor.

The source is a woman aged 25 to 45 in good health. The chain has TRBV3-1 and TRBJ2-5; TRBD2 agrees at 10 bases. What was sequenced was blood. The CDR3 protein is CASSQDGLAVSVGAETQYF. The CDR3 nucleotides are TGTGCCAGCAGCCAAGACGGACTAGCGGTTTCTGTTGGGGCAGAGACCCAGTACTTC.